These 18 T cell receptor beta chains were all obtained from the same sample, sequenced in a study of cytotoxic CD8 clonotypes in ibrutinib-treated CLL. TCRdb's table, derived via immunoSEQ multiplex PCR, lists solely in-frame clones and lacks some. The profile shows about 130,000 clones, 70% to 80% of them singletons. The sequencing here drew on PBMCs, taken after 12 months of ibrutinib treatment. These receptors all come from a human donor with chronic lymphocytic leukemia.

The CDR3 loop reads CASSVGLEYEQFF. For the CDR3, the DNA is TGTGCCAGCAGCGTAGGACTAGAGTATGAGCAGTTCTTC. The gene calls are TRBV9 and TRBJ2-1; D perhaps matches TRBD2 (6 bases). Germline assignment: CDR1 SGDLS and CDR2 YYNGEE. This CDR3 is built from 13 residues. V lost 0 bases and J lost 8, with 9 bases in between.

This clone was found once. J is TRBJ2-7 and V is TRBV21-1; the tabulated D call, TRBD2, remains unverified against the DNA. TRBV21-1 has pseudogene status. CDR3 length: 18 amino acids. This CDR3 is CASSKGTERGTSRDEQYF. DNA of the CDR3: TGTGCCAGCAGCAAAGGGACGGAGAGAGGGACTAGTCGTGACGAGCAGTACTTC.

The V and J genes are TRBV6-6 and TRBJ2-3; D possibly corresponds to TRBD2 (5 bases). The CDR3 runs to 16 residues. The V gene lost 1 base and the J gene lost 4 bases, with 15 bases spanning the gap. Germline CDR1 MNHNY, CDR2 SVGAGI (reference sequence). In nucleotides, the CDR3 is TGTGCCAGCAGTTACTATGGACCCGGACTTTCAGATACGCAGTATTTT. This encodes CASSYYGPGLSDTQYF.

V and J are TRBV5-1 and TRBJ1-1, with TRBD1 matching over 8 bases. Trimming cost V 0 bases and J 0 bases; bases outside gene matches: 4. Germline V lookup: CDR1 SGHRS, CDR2 YFSETQ. The CDR3 runs 16 residues. The CDR3 reads CASSLGQGAVNTEAFF. Here the CDR3 DNA reads TGCGCCAGCAGCTTGGGGCAGGGGGCGGTGAACACTGAAGCTTTCTTT.

J is TRBJ2-7 and V is TRBV5-1; D unresolved. The CDR3 totals 15 residues. The V end was cut by 0 bases, the J end by 0 bases, with 10 bases between. Germline values: CDR1 SGHRS, CDR2 YFSETQ. DNA of the CDR3: TGCGCCAGCAGCTTGGGGACGGCGAGCTCCTACGAGCAGTACTTC. Amino acid sequence: CASSLGTASSYEQYF.

This clone was counted a single time. The gene calls are TRBV30 and TRBJ2-3; D is uncertain. The CDR3 totals 13 residues. V was clipped by 8 bases and J by 3 bases, with 15 bases between them. CDR1 and CDR2 (germline): GTSNPN, SVGIG (reference sequence). The CDR3 here is CAHRHLGTDTQYF. CDR3 coding DNA: TGTGCCCACCGACACTTGGGGACAGATACGCAGTATTTT.

The genes are TRBV5-6 and TRBJ2-1, with D unresolved. Trimming stripped 4 bases from V and 3 bases from J, with 17 bases between. CDR3 size: 16 residues. Per germline, CDR1 SGHDT and CDR2 YYEEEE. The CDR3 is CASSGVGSTNYNEQFF. DNA for the CDR3: TGTGCCAGCAGCGGGGTTGGCTCTACTAACTACAATGAGCAGTTCTTC.

Only one count was recorded for this clone. This chain uses TRBV29-1 with TRBJ2-7, with D possibly TRBD1 on 6 matching bases. Trimming stripped 6 bases from V and 6 bases from J, with 24 bases between. Germline V gene lookup returns CDR1 SQVTM and CDR2 ANQGSEA. This CDR3 has 15 amino acids. In nucleotides, the CDR3 is TGCAGCGTAACGAATTGGGGTGGGGGCAATGGCGAGCAGTACTTC. Its translation is CSVTNWGGGNGEQYF.

V gene TRBV6-1 combines with J gene TRBJ1-4, with D uncertain. Per the germline V gene, CDR1 is MNHNS and CDR2 is SASEGT. Trimming shortened V by 3 bases and J by 4 bases, and 15 bases separated the two germline ends. CDR3 length: 16 residues. Written as DNA, the CDR3 is TGTGCCAGCAGTGATCGGGGTTACGAGGGTAATGAAAAACTGTTTTTT. Protein sequence: CASSDRGYEGNEKLFF.

The chain employs TRBV27 and TRBJ2-7; D gene ambiguous. The CDR3 length is 13 residues. V lost 5 bases to trimming and J lost 3 bases, with 11 bases between them. Per the germline V gene, CDR1 is MNHEY and CDR2 is SMNVEV (reference sequence). In DNA, the CDR3 is TGTGCCAGCAGTCCCCGAACTTACTACGAGCAGTACTTC. This translates into CASSPRTYYEQYF.

This chain links TRBV9 with TRBJ2-7, with D perhaps TRBD2 (6 bases). Trimming removed 4 bases at V and 1 base at J, with 12 bases between. This CDR3 is 14 amino acids long. Looked up from germline, CDR1 is SGDLS and CDR2 is YYNGEE. The CDR3 protein is CASSPDGGSYEQYF. CDR3 bases: TGTGCCAGCAGCCCAGACGGGGGATCCTACGAGCAGTACTTC.

V and J are TRBV5-1 and TRBJ2-5; 7 positions match TRBD2. The ends lost 0 bases at V and 1 base at J; junction bases unmatched: 6. CDR1 is SGHRS and CDR2 is YFSETQ in the germline V gene. The CDR3 is 16 residues long. The CDR3 bases are TGCGCCAGCAGCTTGGAGATTAGCGGGTTCCAAGAGACCCAGTACTTC. Translating it yields CASSLEISGFQETQYF.

This clone has a handful of counts. The rearrangement joins TRBV11-3 to TRBJ2-2, with 8 bases that match TRBD2. There are 17 residues in the CDR3. V was clipped by 0 bases and J by 1 base; unmatched bases: 4. Germline V gene lookup returns CDR1 SGHNT and CDR2 YENEEA. CDR3 nucleotide sequence: TGTGCCAGCAGCTTAGATGTAGCGGGACTGAACACCGGGGAGCTGTTTTTT. Translation gives CASSLDVAGLNTGELFF.

The V and J genes are TRBV28 and TRBJ2-3, with 8 positions matching TRBD1. The CDR3 has 17 residues. With V trimmed by 7 bases and J by 2 bases, 14 bases remained unmatched. From germline, CDR1 is MDHEN and CDR2 SYDVKM. CDR3 in amino acids: CASTQPPGQANTDTQYF. The CDR3 bases are TGTGCCAGCACCCAGCCTCCGGGACAGGCCAACACAGATACGCAGTATTTT.

J is TRBJ2-5 and V is TRBV7-2, with D perhaps matching TRBD1 or TRBD2 (6 bases each). The CDR3 is 14 residues long. Trimming stripped 8 bases from V and 4 bases from J, with 17 bases between. The germline V gene has CDR1 SGHTA and CDR2 FQGNSA. The CDR3 nucleotides read TGTGCCAGCGACTGGAGGGGGGAAGCAGAGACCCAGTACTTC. Encoded protein: CASDWRGEAETQYF.

The chain employs TRBV19 and TRBJ2-7; D gene ambiguous. This CDR3 is built from 15 residues. Germline-derived CDR1 and CDR2 are LNHDA and SQIVND (reference sequence). V lost 4 bases to trimming and J lost 5 bases, with 18 bases between them. As DNA, the CDR3 is TGTGCCAGTAGTACGCACGGACGCCGCGTTGACGAGCAGTACTTC. It translates to CASSTHGRRVDEQYF.

The sample holds a few counts of this clone. The chain joins TRBV19 to TRBJ2-1, with D possibly TRBD1 on 6 matching bases. The CDR3 spans 13 residues. Germline V gene lookup returns CDR1 LNHDA and CDR2 SQIVND (reference sequence). Trimming removed 4 bases at V and 4 bases at J, with 8 bases between. CDR3 residues: CASSTTGYNEQFF. The CDR3 bases are TGTGCCAGTAGTACCACAGGGTACAATGAGCAGTTCTTC.

This chain joins TRBV6-5 and TRBJ2-5; 14 nucleotides align to TRBD2. The J segment lost 5 bases and the V segment lost 4 bases, leaving 6 bases of the junction unmatched. The length of the CDR3 is 16 residues. Germline loops: CDR1 MNHEY, CDR2 SVGAGI. The CDR3 protein is CASSLFGLAGGETQYF. CDR3 sequence (DNA): TGTGCCAGCAGTTTATTTGGACTAGCGGGAGGTGAGACCCAGTACTTC.